Shown below are 19 T cell receptor beta chains from a single sample sequenced in a study of shared clonotypes between healthy human individuals. The table came from immunoSEQ multiplex PCR; TCRdb's copy has only in-frame clones and leaves some out. The sample has nearly 2 million clones, just under 95% seen once. CD45RO-negative CD8 cells positively selected for CCR7 made up the naive population, which excluded terminally differentiated effector memory CD45RA+ cells. Sequencing was performed on naive CD8+ T cells sorted from blood. The origin of the receptors is a man aged 18 to 29 in good health.

V usage is TRBV27 and J usage is TRBJ1-2, with D perhaps matching TRBD1 (6 bases). Looked up from germline, CDR1 is MNHEY and CDR2 is SMNVEV (reference sequence). CDR3 size: 16 residues. V was trimmed by 1 base and J by 7 bases, leaving 19 bases between them. The CDR3, as DNA: TGTGCCAGCAGTTTATATTCCGGGGGGGCGGTCCTTGGCTACACCTTC. Amino acid sequence: CASSLYSGGAVLGYTF.

The chain carries TRBV5-1 and TRBJ1-3; no clear D. This CDR3 has 14 residues. Trimming removed 8 bases from V and 0 bases from J, with 12 bases in between. The germline CDR1 and CDR2 sequences are SGHRS and YFSETQ. This CDR3 reads CASQAESSGNTIYF. The CDR3 DNA sequence: TGCGCCAGTCAGGCCGAGAGCTCTGGAAACACCATATATTTT. Filled out from reference TRBV5-1 and TRBJ1-3, the complete variable domain reads KAGVTQTPRYLIKTRGQQVTLSCSPISGHRSVSWYQQTPGQGLQFLFEYFSETQRNKGNFPGRFSGRQFSNSRSEMNVSTLELGDSALYLCASQAESSGNTIYFGEGSWLTVV.

The chain combines TRBV10-3 with TRBJ2-2, with 7 bases matching TRBD2. Germline CDR1 ENHRY, CDR2 SYGVKD. CDR3 length: 15 amino acids. V was pared by 0 bases and J by 7 bases, with 5 bases of the junction left unmatched. The CDR3 bases are TGTGCCATCAGTGAGTCGCTCAGGGAGGGCGGGGAGCTGTTTTTT. Translation: CAISESLREGGELFF.

V and J are TRBV7-2 and TRBJ2-7, with a possible D match to TRBD1 (5 bases). Germline-derived CDR1 and CDR2 are SGHTA and FQGNSA. V dropped 1 base and J dropped 6 bases, with 13 bases sitting between them. There are 14 residues in the CDR3. CDR3 sequence reads: CASSLVSEGAEQYF. CDR3 in DNA: TGTGCCAGCAGCTTAGTTTCTGAAGGGGCCGAGCAGTACTTC. Looking up the rest from reference TRBV7-2 and TRBJ2-7 gives the full variable domain: GAGVSQSPSNKVTEKGKDVELRCDPISGHTALYWYRQSLGQGLEFLIYFQGNSAPDKSGLPSDRFSAERTGGSVSTLTIQRTQQEDSAVYLCASSLVSEGAEQYFGPGTRLTVT.

The CDR3 spells CASTLNLREERSNQPQHF. DNA of the CDR3: TGTGCCAGCACCCTTAATCTCCGGGAAGAAAGAAGCAATCAGCCCCAGCATTTT. J is TRBJ1-5 and V is TRBV28; no clear D gene. The V end was cut by 7 bases, the J end by 1 base, with 23 bases between. The CDR3 is made up of 18 amino acids. Germline V gene sequence: CDR1 MDHEN, CDR2 SYDVKM. Complete variable domain (other parts from reference TRBV28 and TRBJ1-5): DVKVTQSSRYLVKRTGEKVFLECVQDMDHENMFWYRQDPGLGLRLIYFSYDVKMKEKGDIPEGYSVSREKKERFSLILESASTNQTSMYLCASTLNLREERSNQPQHFGDGTRLSIL.

The chain uses TRBV5-6 and TRBJ1-2; tentatively, D is TRBD1 (5 bases). This CDR3 is 15 amino acids long. Germline V lookup: CDR1 SGHDT, CDR2 YYEEEE. Trimming stripped 0 bases from V and 2 bases from J, with 11 bases between. The CDR3 spells CASSLEEGANYGYTF. As DNA, the CDR3 is TGTGCCAGCAGCTTGGAGGAAGGGGCCAACTATGGCTACACCTTC.

J is TRBJ1-5 and V is TRBV18, with a tentative D call TRBD1 (5 bases). The CDR3 length is 13 residues. Trimming stripped 4 bases from V and 4 bases from J, with 8 bases between. CDR1 is KGHSH and CDR2 is LQKENI in the germline V gene. The CDR3 spells CASSRDGNQPQHF. The CDR3 region has the DNA TGTGCCAGCTCACGGGACGGGAATCAGCCCCAGCATTTT.

This chain joins TRBV5-6 and TRBJ2-1; D perhaps matches TRBD2 (7 bases). The CDR3 sequence is 15 residues long. The germline CDR1 and CDR2 sequences are SGHDT and YYEEEE. Trimming cost V 0 bases and J 1 base, with 8 bases left between them. The CDR3 loop reads CASSLEGGSYNEQFF. The CDR3 region has the DNA TGTGCCAGCAGCTTGGAGGGGGGGTCCTACAATGAGCAGTTCTTC.

This rearrangement joins TRBV6-1 to TRBJ1-4; D gene ambiguous. The germline CDR1 and CDR2 sequences are MNHNS and SASEGT. The CDR3 has 15 amino acids. V lost 6 bases to trimming and J lost 0 bases, with 11 bases between them. CDR3 in DNA: TGTGCCAGCAGGACGACCCAGGCAACTAATGAAAAACTGTTTTTT. Protein: CASRTTQATNEKLFF.

The rearrangement uses TRBV30 and TRBJ2-7; tentatively, D is TRBD1 (5 bases). CDR3 length: 12 amino acids. Trimming left V 7 bases short and J 0 bases short, with 10 bases between. CDR1 is GTSNPN, CDR2 SVGIG, per germline (reference sequence). The CDR3 DNA follows: TGTGCCTTTCCAGGGCCCTCCTACGAGCAGTACTTC. Amino acid sequence: CAFPGPSYEQYF.

A single count supports this clone. This chain connects TRBV6-1 to TRBJ1-1, with 7 bases matching TRBD1. CDR1 and CDR2 from the germline V gene are MNHNS and SASEGT. V was pared by 11 bases and J by 4 bases, with 4 bases of the junction left unmatched. The CDR3 is 11 amino acids. DNA of the CDR3: TGTGCCGTCGCAGGGGGCACTGAAGCTTTCTTT. Translation gives CAVAGGTEAFF.

This chain connects TRBV14 to TRBJ1-6, with D hard to call. Germline assignment: CDR1 SGHDN and CDR2 FVKESK. The V gene lost 4 bases and the J gene lost 3 bases, with 7 bases spanning the gap. The CDR3 is 14 amino acids. The CDR3 bases are TGTGCCAGCAGCCCGGGGAACTATAATTCACCCCTCCACTTT. It specifies CASSPGNYNSPLHF.

V gene TRBV9 combines with J gene TRBJ2-2, with D maybe TRBD1 (5 bases). This CDR3 region has 13 residues. Germline-derived CDR1 and CDR2 are SGDLS and YYNGEE. The V and J ends lost 0 bases and 8 bases respectively, with 8 bases between them. The CDR3 DNA follows: TGTGCCAGCAGCGTAGTAGGGGTAGGGGAGCTGTTTTTT. Amino acids: CASSVVGVGELFF.

This clone appeared a single time. The CDR3 is CASSLGPSGGPYNEQFF. In DNA, the CDR3 is TGTGCCAGCAGCTTAGGCCCTAGCGGGGGGCCCTACAATGAGCAGTTCTTC. The chain recombines TRBV7-9 with TRBJ2-1; TRBD2 agrees at 11 bases. The V and J ends lost 1 base and 2 bases, in that order; junction bases with no gene match: 4. The V gene's germline CDR1 is SEHNR and CDR2 FQNEAQ (reference sequence). The CDR3 runs to 17 residues.

V gene TRBV19 combines with J gene TRBJ2-7; the D gene could be TRBD1 or TRBD2 (5 bases each). The CDR3 contains 15 residues. Germline V CDR1 and CDR2: LNHDA, SQIVND (reference sequence). V was trimmed by 0 bases and J by 2 bases, leaving 11 bases between them. The CDR3 spells CASSIERDGTYEQYF. The CDR3 bases are TGTGCCAGTAGTATAGAACGGGACGGAACCTACGAGCAGTACTTC.

V gene TRBV10-2 combines with J gene TRBJ2-7; D unresolved. V shed 11 bases and J shed 2 bases, with 16 bases lying between them. CDR1 and CDR2 (germline): WSHSY, SAAADI. The CDR3 loop spans 13 amino acids. CDR3 nucleotides: TGCGCCGCCGGTACGGAAAGCCCCTACGAGCAGTACTTC. Its translation is CAAGTESPYEQYF.

The chain employs TRBV5-1 and TRBJ2-7, with TRBD1 matching 10 bases. Germline loops: CDR1 SGHRS, CDR2 YFSETQ. The CDR3 has 15 amino acids. Trimming took 4 bases from V and 6 from J; bases not matched to a gene: 10. The CDR3 sequence: CASSHGTGALSEQYF. For the CDR3, the DNA is TGCGCCAGCAGCCACGGGACAGGGGCTCTCTCCGAGCAGTACTTC.

The gene calls are TRBV2 and TRBJ2-3; a weak D match, TRBD1 (5 bases). Germline V gene data show CDR1 as SNHLY and CDR2 as FYNNEI. V dropped 3 bases and J dropped 0 bases, with 16 bases sitting between them. CDR3 length equals 17 residues. CDR3 sequence: CASSETAYPTSTDTQYF. In DNA form, the CDR3 reads TGTGCCAGCAGTGAGACAGCGTACCCAACTAGCACAGATACGCAGTATTTT.

The chain recombines TRBV27 with TRBJ2-1; 9 bases are a match to TRBD1. Germline V gives CDR1 MNHEY, CDR2 SMNVEV (reference sequence). This CDR3 spans 15 amino acids. V dropped 8 bases and J dropped 3; count of bases not matched to a gene: 8. The DNA for the CDR3 is TGTGCCAGCGGGACCGGGACAGGGATCTACAATGAGCAGTTCTTC. Its protein is CASGTGTGIYNEQFF.